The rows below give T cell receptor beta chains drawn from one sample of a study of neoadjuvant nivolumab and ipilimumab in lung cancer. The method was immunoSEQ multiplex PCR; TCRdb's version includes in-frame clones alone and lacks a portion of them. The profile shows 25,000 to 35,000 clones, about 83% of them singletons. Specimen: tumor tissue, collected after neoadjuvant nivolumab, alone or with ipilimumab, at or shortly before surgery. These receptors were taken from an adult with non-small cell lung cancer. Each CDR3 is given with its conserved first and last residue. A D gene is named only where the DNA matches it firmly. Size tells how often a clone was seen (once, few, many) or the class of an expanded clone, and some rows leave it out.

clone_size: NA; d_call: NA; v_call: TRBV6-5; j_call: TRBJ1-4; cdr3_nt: TGTGCCAGCAGTGTCAGGGATGCTAATGAAAAACTGTTTTTT; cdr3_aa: CASSVRDANEKLFF
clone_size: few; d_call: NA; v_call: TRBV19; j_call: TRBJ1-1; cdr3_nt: TGTGCCAGTAGGGGGCCGGACACTGAAGCTTTCTTT; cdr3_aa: CASRGPDTEAFF
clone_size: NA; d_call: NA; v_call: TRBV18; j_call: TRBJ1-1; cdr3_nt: TGTGCCAGCTCATCTACGGGGAGCAACACTGAAGCTTTCTTT; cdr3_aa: CASSSTGSNTEAFF
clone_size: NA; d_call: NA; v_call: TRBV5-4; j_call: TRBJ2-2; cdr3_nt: TGTGCCAGCAGCCGCAGAGGGGAGCTGTTTTTT; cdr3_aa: CASSRRGELFF
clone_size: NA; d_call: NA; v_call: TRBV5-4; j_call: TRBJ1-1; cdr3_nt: TGTGCCAGCAGCTTTGGTGCAGGGACCACTGAAGCTTTCTTT; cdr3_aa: CASSFGAGTTEAFF
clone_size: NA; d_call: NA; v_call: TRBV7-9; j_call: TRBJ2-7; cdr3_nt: TGTGCCAGCAGCTTAACTAACAACGAGCAGTACTTC; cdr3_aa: CASSLTNNEQYF
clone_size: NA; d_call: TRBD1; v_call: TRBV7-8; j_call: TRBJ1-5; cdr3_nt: TGTGCCAGCAGCTTGTCTCAGGGGGGACAGCCCCAGCATTTT; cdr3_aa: CASSLSQGGQPQHF
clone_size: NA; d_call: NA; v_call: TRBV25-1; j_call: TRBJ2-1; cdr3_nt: TGTGCCAGCAGTCATCCGGGAGTCACAGGGGAGCAGTTCTTC; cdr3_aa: CASSHPGVTGEQFF
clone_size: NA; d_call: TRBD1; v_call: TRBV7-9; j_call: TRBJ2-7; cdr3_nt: TGTGCCAGCAGCTCAGGGGGAAACGAGCAGTACTTC; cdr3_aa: CASSSGGNEQYF
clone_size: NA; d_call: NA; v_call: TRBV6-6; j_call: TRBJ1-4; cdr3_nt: TGTGCCAGCAGTTATAGGGATGGACTGTTTTTT; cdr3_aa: CASSYRDGLFF
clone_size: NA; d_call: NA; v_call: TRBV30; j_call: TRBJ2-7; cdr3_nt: TGTGCCTACACCCACGCCTACGAGCAGTACTTC; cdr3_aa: CAYTHAYEQYF
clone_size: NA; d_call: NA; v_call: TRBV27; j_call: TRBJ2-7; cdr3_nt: TGTGCCAGCAGTGGGGCAGGAGCCTCGGACGAGCAGTACTTC; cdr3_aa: CASSGAGASDEQYF
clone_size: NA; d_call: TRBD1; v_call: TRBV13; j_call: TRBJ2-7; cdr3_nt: TGTGCCAGCAGACTACAGGGGACCGAGCAGTACTTC; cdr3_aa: CASRLQGTEQYF
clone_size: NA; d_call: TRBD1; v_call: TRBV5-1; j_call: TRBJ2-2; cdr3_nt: TGCGCCAGCAGCCCTGGGACAGCGAACACCGGGGAGCTGTTTTTT; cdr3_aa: CASSPGTANTGELFF
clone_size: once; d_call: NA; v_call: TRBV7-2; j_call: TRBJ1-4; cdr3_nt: TGTGCCAGCAGCCCAAGCCTCGCCAATGAAAAACTGTTTTTT; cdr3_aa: CASSPSLANEKLFF
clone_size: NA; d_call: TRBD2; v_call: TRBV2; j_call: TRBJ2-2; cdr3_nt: TGTGCCAGCAGTCCACGCGGGGGGTCCACCGGGGAGCTGTTTTTT; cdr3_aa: CASSPRGGSTGELFF
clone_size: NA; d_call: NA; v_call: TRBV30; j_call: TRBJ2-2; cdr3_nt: TGTGCCTGGAGTTGGGGAATCAACACCGGGGAGCTGTTTTTT; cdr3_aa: CAWSWGINTGELFF
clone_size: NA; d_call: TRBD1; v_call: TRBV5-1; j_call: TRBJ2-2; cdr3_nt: TGCGCCAGCAGCTCCACCGGGACAGGGGACACCGGGGAGCTGTTTTTT; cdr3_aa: CASSSTGTGDTGELFF
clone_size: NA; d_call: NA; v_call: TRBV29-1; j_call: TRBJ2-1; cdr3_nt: TGCAGCGTTGTGGGAGGCGGGGCTTGGGAGCAGTTCTTC; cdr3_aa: CSVVGGGAWEQFF
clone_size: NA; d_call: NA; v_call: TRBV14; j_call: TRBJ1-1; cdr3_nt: TGTGCCAGCACCAAAATCGGGCATCGAGACACTGAAGCTTTCTTT; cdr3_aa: CASTKIGHRDTEAFF
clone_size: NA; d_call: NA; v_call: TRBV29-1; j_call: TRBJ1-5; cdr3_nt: TGCAGCGTTGCGGTCGAGGGTACGGGCAATCAGCCCCAGCATTTT; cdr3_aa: CSVAVEGTGNQPQHF
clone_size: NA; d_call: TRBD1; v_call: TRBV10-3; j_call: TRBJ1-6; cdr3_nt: TGTGCCATCAGGGAGCTTCCTGGGACAGGGAACTCACCCCTCCACTTT; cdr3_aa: CAIRELPGTGNSPLHF
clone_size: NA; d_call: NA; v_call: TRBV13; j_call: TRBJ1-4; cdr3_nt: TGTGCCAGCAGCCGGGGACGGCCTAATGAAAAACTGTTTTTT; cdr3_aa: CASSRGRPNEKLFF
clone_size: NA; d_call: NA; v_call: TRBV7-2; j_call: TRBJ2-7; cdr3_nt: TGTGCCAGCAGCTTAGGTGGGGGGCTAGATGAGCAGTACTTC; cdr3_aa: CASSLGGGLDEQYF
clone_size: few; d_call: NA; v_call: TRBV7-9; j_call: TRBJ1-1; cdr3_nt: TGTGCCAGCAGCTCTCGACAGAGGAGGTCAGCTTTCTTT; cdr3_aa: CASSSRQRRSAFF
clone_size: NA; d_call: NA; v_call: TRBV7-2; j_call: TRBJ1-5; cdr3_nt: TGTGCCAGCAGCTTAACTAGGGTTGGCAATCAGCCCCAGCATTTT; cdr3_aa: CASSLTRVGNQPQHF
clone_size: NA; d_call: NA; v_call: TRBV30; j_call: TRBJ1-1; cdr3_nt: TGTGCCTACGCAGGGTCGCGATACACTGAAGCTTTCTTT; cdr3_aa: CAYAGSRYTEAFF
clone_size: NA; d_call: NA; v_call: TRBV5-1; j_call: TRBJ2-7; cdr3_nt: TGCGCCAGCAGCGCCCCCGGTTCTCCCTACGAGCAGTACTTC; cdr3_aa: CASSAPGSPYEQYF
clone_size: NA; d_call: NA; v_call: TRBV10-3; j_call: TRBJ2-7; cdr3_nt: TGTGCCATCAGTGAGCAGTCAGACCCCTACGAGCAGTACTTC; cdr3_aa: CAISEQSDPYEQYF
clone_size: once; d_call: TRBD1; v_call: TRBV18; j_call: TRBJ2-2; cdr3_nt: TGTGCCAGCTCACCGTGGACAGGGGTCACCGGGGAGCTGTTTTTT; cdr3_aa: CASSPWTGVTGELFF
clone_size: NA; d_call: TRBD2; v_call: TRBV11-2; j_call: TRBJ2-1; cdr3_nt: TGTGCCAGCAGCTTAGAGAGAGCGGGATGGCGGGCCAATGAGCAGTTCTTC; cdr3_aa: CASSLERAGWRANEQFF
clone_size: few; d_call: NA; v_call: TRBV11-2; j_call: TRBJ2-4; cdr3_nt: TGTGCCAGCAGCTTAGGGGGACCAGAAAACATTCAGTACTTC; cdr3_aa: CASSLGGPENIQYF
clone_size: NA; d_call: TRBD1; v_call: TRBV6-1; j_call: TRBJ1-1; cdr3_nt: TGTGCCAGCAGGTGGACAGGGGTTCCCGCTGAAGCTTTCTTT; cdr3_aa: CASRWTGVPAEAFF
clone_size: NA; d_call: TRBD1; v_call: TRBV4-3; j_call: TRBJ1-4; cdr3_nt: TGCGCCAGCAGCCAATCGTGGGACAGGGGAACTAATGAAAAACTGTTTTTT; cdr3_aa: CASSQSWDRGTNEKLFF
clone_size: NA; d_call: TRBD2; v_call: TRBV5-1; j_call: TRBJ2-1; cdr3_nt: TGCGCCAGCAGCTTGTGGCTAGCGGGGGGCCAAGGCTCCTACAATGAGCAGTTCTTC; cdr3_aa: CASSLWLAGGQGSYNEQFF
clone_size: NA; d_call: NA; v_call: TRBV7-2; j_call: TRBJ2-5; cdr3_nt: TGTGCCAGCAGCTTAGACCTTGCCGGGGGCCGGGAGACCCAGTACTTC; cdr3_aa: CASSLDLAGGRETQYF
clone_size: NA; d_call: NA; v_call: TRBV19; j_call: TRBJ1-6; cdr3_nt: TGTGCCAGTAGTATCAGGGTTGATTCACCCCTCCACTTT; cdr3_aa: CASSIRVDSPLHF
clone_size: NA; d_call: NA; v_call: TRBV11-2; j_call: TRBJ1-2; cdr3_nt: TGTGCCAGCAGCTTCGACGGAATACAAGGCTACACCTTC; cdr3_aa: CASSFDGIQGYTF
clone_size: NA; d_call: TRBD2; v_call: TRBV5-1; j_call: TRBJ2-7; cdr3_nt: TGCGCCAGCAGCTTAACTAGCGGGAGCTCCTACGAGCAGTACTTC; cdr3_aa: CASSLTSGSSYEQYF
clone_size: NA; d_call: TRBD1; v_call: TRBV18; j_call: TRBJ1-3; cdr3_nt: TGTGCCAGCTCAGGGACAGTGGTTGGAAACACCATATATTTT; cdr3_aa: CASSGTVVGNTIYF
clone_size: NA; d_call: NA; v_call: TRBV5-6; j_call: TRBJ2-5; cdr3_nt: TGTGCCAGCAGCTCCTGGAGCCAGGAAGAGACCCAGTACTTC; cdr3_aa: CASSSWSQEETQYF
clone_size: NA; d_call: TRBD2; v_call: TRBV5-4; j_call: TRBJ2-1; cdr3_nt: TGTGCCAGCAGCCTGGGCGGGAGAGGTCGGCCAAATGAGCAGTTCTTC; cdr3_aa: CASSLGGRGRPNEQFF
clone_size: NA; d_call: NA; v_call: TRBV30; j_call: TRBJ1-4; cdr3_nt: TGTGCCTGGAGGCCTCGGGGGTGGGACCCAACTAATGAAAAACTGTTTTTT; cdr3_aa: CAWRPRGWDPTNEKLFF
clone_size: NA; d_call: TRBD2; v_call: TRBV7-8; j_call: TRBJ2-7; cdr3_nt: TGTGCCAGCAGCTTATATCGACTAGCGGGGGGGTATGAGCAGTACTTC; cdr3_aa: CASSLYRLAGGYEQYF